This entry is about one TCR beta chain. The V end was cut by 4 bases, the J end by 8 bases, with 15 bases between. Germline V gives CDR1 SGHNT, CDR2 YYREEE (reference sequence). CDR3 length: 13 amino acids. This record comes from a study of blood T cell repertoires in COVID-19. Only in-frame clones appear in the TCRdb table, and some are missing; sequencing was by immunoSEQ multiplex PCR. The sample includes about 68,000 clones, 70% to 90% of them seen just once. The receptor was isolated from a man aged 45-65 years with acute or convalescent COVID-19. The V and J genes are TRBV5-4 and TRBJ1-2, with a possible D match to TRBD1 (5 bases). The sample taken for sequencing was peripheral blood. The chain's CDR3 is CASSRGTRQGYTF. For the CDR3, the DNA is TGTGCCAGCAGCAGGGGAACCCGGCAGGGCTACACCTTC.